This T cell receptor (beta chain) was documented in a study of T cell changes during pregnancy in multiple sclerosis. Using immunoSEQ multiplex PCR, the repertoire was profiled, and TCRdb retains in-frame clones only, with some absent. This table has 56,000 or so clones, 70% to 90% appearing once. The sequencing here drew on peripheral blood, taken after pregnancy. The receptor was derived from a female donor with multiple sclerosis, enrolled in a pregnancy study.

The CDR3 DNA is TGTGCCAGTAGTAGAGGAGGGGTGCGGGATTCACCCCTCCACTTT. Encoded protein: CASSRGGVRDSPLHF. V usage is TRBV19 and J usage is TRBJ1-6; D may be TRBD1 (5 bases). The germline gives CDR1 LNHDA, CDR2 SQIVND (reference sequence). V was trimmed by 4 bases and J by 8 bases, leaving 15 bases between them. CDR3 length: 15 amino acids.